One sample yielded the 22 T cell receptor beta chains listed below, sequenced in a study of PD-1 blockade in classical Hodgkin lymphoma. Some clones are missing from TCRdb's copy, which holds only in-frame ones; the method was immunoSEQ multiplex PCR. Counted here are some 41,000 clones, approximately 79% occurring once; the ten biggest clones make up around 2.8%. Relapse was seen in all patients after autologous stem cell transplantation, and brentuximab vedotin exposure was variable. The specimen was peripheral blood mononuclear cells (PBMCs), collected before the second cycle of nivolumab. These receptors were obtained from a human donor with classical Hodgkin lymphoma.

V usage is TRBV7-9 and J usage is TRBJ2-7, with D unclear. CDR1 is SEHNR, CDR2 FQNEAQ, per germline (reference sequence). The CDR3 runs 11 residues. V was cut by 4 bases and J by 4 bases, with 5 bases left in between. The CDR3 is CASSSWYEQYF. CDR3 bases: TGTGCCAGCAGCTCTTGGTACGAGCAGTACTTC.

CDR3 residues: CAWSAEAGGFEQYF. The CDR3, as DNA: TGTGCCTGGAGTGCGGAGGCGGGAGGGTTCGAGCAGTACTTC. The chain joins TRBV30 to TRBJ2-7; TRBD2 aligns across 9 bases. The germline V gene encodes CDR1 GTSNPN and CDR2 SVGIG (reference sequence). The CDR3 loop spans 14 amino acids. The junction had 7 bases not matched to a gene; V was cut back by 1 base and J by 6 bases.

The V gene is TRBV6-5, the J gene TRBJ1-1; D gene unclear. The CDR3 is made up of 12 amino acids. The V gene's germline CDR1 is MNHEY and CDR2 SVGAGI. V dropped 0 bases and J dropped 11 bases, with 10 bases sitting between them. DNA for the CDR3: TGTGCCAGCAGTTACTCAACGAGGGAGGCTTTCTTT. Protein product: CASSYSTREAFF.

This chain links TRBV29-1 with TRBJ2-7; D gene uncertain. V lost 2 bases and J 3 bases, leaving 11 bases between the germline ends. The germline V gene has CDR1 SQVTM and CDR2 ANQGSEA. The CDR3 runs to 13 residues. The CDR3 region is CSVERRAGYEQYF. CDR3 DNA: TGCAGCGTTGAAAGACGTGCCGGCTACGAGCAGTACTTC.

J is TRBJ1-2 and V is TRBV9; D ambiguous. The ends were cut back, 4 bases at V and 11 bases at J, with 27 bases in the middle. Germline V gives CDR1 SGDLS, CDR2 YYNGEE. This CDR3 comprises 16 residues. The CDR3 sequence: CASSSNIIRTEDGYTF. The CDR3 nucleotides are TGTGCCAGCAGCTCAAATATCATCCGGACGGAGGACGGGTACACCTTC. The full variable domain, in which reference TRBV9 and TRBJ1-2 provide the parts outside the CDR3, is DSGVTQTPKHLITATGQRVTLRCSPRSGDLSVYWYQQSLDQGLQFLIQYYNGEERAKGNILERFSAQQFPDLHSELNLSSLELGDSALYFCASSSNIIRTEDGYTFGSGTRLTVV.

This chain joins TRBV9 and TRBJ2-1; 7 positions agree with TRBD1. Germline values: CDR1 SGDLS, CDR2 YYNGEE. J lost 7 bases, V lost 1 base, and 2 bases had no gene match. The CDR3 length is 13 residues. The CDR3 region is CASSVLQGNEQFF. DNA for the CDR3: TGTGCCAGCAGCGTACTACAGGGGAATGAGCAGTTCTTC.

The rearrangement joins TRBV5-6 to TRBJ2-7; 10 bases are a match to TRBD1. Germline values: CDR1 SGHDT, CDR2 YYEEEE. The V gene end was trimmed by 2 bases and the J gene end by 4 bases; junction bases not matched to a gene: 3. The CDR3 consists of 14 residues. CDR3 DNA sequence: TGTGCCAGCAGCTTCGGGACAGGGGTATACGAGCAGTACTTC. Its protein product is CASSFGTGVYEQYF.

This clone came up a few times. The chain uses TRBV7-8 and TRBJ2-2; 7 bases fit TRBD2. CDR3 size: 16 residues. Losses at the gene ends were 1 base for V and 5 bases for J; bases not matched to a gene: 7. Germline CDR1 is SGHVS and CDR2 is FQNEAQ. Here the CDR3 reads CASSLGGLPRTGELFF. For the CDR3, the DNA is TGTGCCAGCAGCTTAGGGGGACTACCTAGAACCGGGGAGCTGTTTTTT.

The chain carries TRBV30 and TRBJ2-7; 7 nucleotides line up with TRBD1. Per the germline V gene, CDR1 is GTSNPN and CDR2 is SVGIG (reference sequence). With V trimmed by 2 bases and J by 1 base, 14 bases remained unmatched. The CDR3 runs to 17 residues. The CDR3 loop is CAWSNPGQPKLSYEQYF. The CDR3 region has the DNA TGTGCCTGGAGTAATCCGGGACAGCCAAAATTGTCCTACGAGCAGTACTTC.

The chain has TRBV6-1 and TRBJ2-7, with 7 nucleotides matching TRBD1. With V trimmed by 0 bases and J by 6 bases, 5 bases remained unmatched. The germline V gene has CDR1 MNHNS and CDR2 SASEGT. This CDR3 has 14 residues. CDR3 DNA: TGTGCCAGCAGTGAAGCGTGGTCAGGGGGCGAGCAGTACTTC. Translation gives CASSEAWSGGEQYF.

The chain has TRBV19 and TRBJ1-3; TRBD1 agrees at 9 bases. This CDR3 is 16 amino acids long. J gave up 8 bases and V 8 bases, and 16 bases lay outside the gene matches. Germline CDR1 and CDR2: LNHDA and SQIVND (reference sequence). The CDR3 loop is CASRPLPRTGADTIYF. As DNA, the CDR3 is TGTGCCAGTCGACCCTTACCACGGACAGGGGCAGACACCATATATTTT.

In this sample, this clone turned up a few times. The rearrangement uses TRBV7-2 and TRBJ1-2; a possible D gene is TRBD1 (6 bases). V lost 6 bases, J lost 8 bases, and 10 bases lay in between. There are 11 residues in the CDR3. CDR1 and CDR2 (germline): SGHTA, FQGNSA. CDR3 DNA sequence: TGTGCCAGCAGAGAGGGGGTCGGCTACACCTTC. This encodes CASREGVGYTF.

J is TRBJ1-1 and V is TRBV27, with unresolved D. The V and J ends lost 4 bases and 2 bases respectively, with 14 bases between them. Germline V lookup: CDR1 MNHEY, CDR2 SMNVEV (reference sequence). The CDR3 contains 15 residues. This chain's CDR3 is CASSSPRMRNTEAFF. DNA for the CDR3: TGTGCCAGCAGTTCTCCCAGGATGAGAAACACTGAAGCTTTCTTT.

The V call is TRBV6-5, the J call TRBJ2-1, with D possibly TRBD2 on 7 matching bases. This CDR3 region has 15 residues. Germline loops: CDR1 MNHEY, CDR2 SVGAGI. V lost 4 bases and J lost 6, with 16 bases in between. The CDR3 reads CASSFSVGGPNEQFF. CDR3 bases: TGTGCCAGCAGTTTCTCGGTCGGGGGGCCCAATGAGCAGTTCTTC.

The V and J genes are TRBV6-1 and TRBJ2-7; 10 bases line up with TRBD2. The CDR3 has 15 amino acids. Trimming at V came to 6 bases and at J to 3 bases, leaving 8 bases not matched to a gene. Germline CDR1 MNHNS, CDR2 SASEGT. The CDR3 protein is CASSKELAGIYEQYF. The CDR3 bases are TGTGCCAGCAGCAAGGAACTAGCGGGGATCTACGAGCAGTACTTC.

This chain links TRBV7-7 with TRBJ2-5, with D possibly matching TRBD1 (6 bases). V shed 5 bases and J shed 2 bases, with 15 bases lying between them. The CDR3 sequence is 15 residues long. Germline V lookup: CDR1 SSHAT, CDR2 FNYEAQ (reference sequence). The CDR3 protein is CASSRTGSQQETQYF. In nucleotides, the CDR3 is TGTGCCAGCAGCCGAACAGGGTCTCAGCAAGAGACCCAGTACTTC. Full variable domain (missing parts from reference TRBV7-7 and TRBJ2-5): GAGVSQSPRYKVTKRGQDVTLRCDPISSHATLYWYQQALGQGPEFLTYFNYEAQPDKSGLPSDRFSAERPEGSISTLTIQRTEQRDSAMYRCASSRTGSQQETQYFGPGTRLLVL.

The rearrangement uses TRBV5-1 and TRBJ1-1, with D hard to call. CDR3 length: 16 amino acids. The V end was cut by 4 bases, the J end by 0 bases, with 16 bases between. CDR1 is SGHRS, CDR2 YFSETQ, per germline. The CDR3 here is CASSPERAGVNTEAFF. DNA for the CDR3: TGCGCCAGCAGCCCTGAACGGGCTGGTGTGAACACTGAAGCTTTCTTT.

This clone was observed a handful of times. The V call is TRBV27, the J call TRBJ1-4, with D maybe TRBD1 (5 bases). V lost 2 bases, J lost 3 bases, and 16 bases lay in between. The germline gives CDR1 MNHEY, CDR2 SMNVEV (reference sequence). The CDR3 spans 17 residues. The CDR3 region is CASSLVRQGSPNEKLFF. The CDR3 DNA reads TGTGCCAGCAGTTTAGTTCGTCAGGGTAGCCCTAATGAAAAACTGTTTTTT.

The V gene is TRBV27, the J gene TRBJ2-1; perhaps TRBD1 as D (5 bases). V was pared by 3 bases and J by 9 bases, with 12 bases between. The germline V gene encodes CDR1 MNHEY and CDR2 SMNVEV (reference sequence). This CDR3 is built from 13 residues. The CDR3 loop reads CASSFGREGEQFF. For the CDR3, the DNA is TGTGCCAGCAGTTTTGGCAGGGAAGGTGAGCAGTTCTTC.

This clone was detected once. This rearrangement joins TRBV18 to TRBJ1-1; D uncertain. The CDR3 spans 15 residues. Germline values: CDR1 KGHSH, CDR2 LQKENI. Trimming left V 6 bases short and J 1 base short, with 15 bases between. The CDR3 sequence: CASSPKLMRNTEAFF. CDR3 coding DNA: TGTGCCAGCTCGCCGAAACTTATGAGGAACACTGAAGCTTTCTTT.

There are a few counts of this clone. This rearrangement joins TRBV6-5 to TRBJ2-2; D is unresolved. The CDR3 is 15 amino acids. From germline, CDR1 is MNHEY and CDR2 SVGAGI. Between the trimmed V and J ends, which lost 2 bases and 4 bases, there was a span of 11 bases. The CDR3 nucleotides are TGTGCCAGCAGTTACCTAGGCAGGAGCACCGGGGAGCTGTTTTTT. It codes for CASSYLGRSTGELFF.

This clone has only one observation. The CDR3 here is CASSLQDPAVETQYF. As DNA, the CDR3 is TGTGCCAGCAGTCTACAGGATCCTGCCGTAGAGACCCAGTACTTC. The V and J genes are TRBV27 and TRBJ2-5; D possibly corresponds to TRBD1 (5 bases). Germline V gives CDR1 MNHEY, CDR2 SMNVEV (reference sequence). CDR3 length: 15 residues. Trimming stripped 5 bases from V and 4 bases from J, with 17 bases between.